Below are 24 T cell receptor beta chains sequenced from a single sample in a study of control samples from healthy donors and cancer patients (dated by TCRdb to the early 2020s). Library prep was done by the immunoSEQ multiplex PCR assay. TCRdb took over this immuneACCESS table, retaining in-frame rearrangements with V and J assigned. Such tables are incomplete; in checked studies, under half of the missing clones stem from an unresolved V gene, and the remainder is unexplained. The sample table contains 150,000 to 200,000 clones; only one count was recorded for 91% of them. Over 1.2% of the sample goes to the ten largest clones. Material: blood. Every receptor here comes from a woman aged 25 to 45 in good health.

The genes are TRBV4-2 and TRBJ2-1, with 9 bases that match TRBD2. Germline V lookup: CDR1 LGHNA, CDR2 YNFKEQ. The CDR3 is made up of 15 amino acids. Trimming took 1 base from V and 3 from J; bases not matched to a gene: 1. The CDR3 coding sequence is TGTGCCAGCAGCCAAGGACTAGCGGACTACAATGAGCAGTTCTTC. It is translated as CASSQGLADYNEQFF.

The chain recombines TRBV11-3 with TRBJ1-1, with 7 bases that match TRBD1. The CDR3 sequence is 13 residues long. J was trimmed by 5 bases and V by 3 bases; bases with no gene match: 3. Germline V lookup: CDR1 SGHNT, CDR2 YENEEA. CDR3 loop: CASSLTGLTEAFF. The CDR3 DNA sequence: TGTGCCAGCAGCTTGACAGGGTTGACTGAAGCTTTCTTT.

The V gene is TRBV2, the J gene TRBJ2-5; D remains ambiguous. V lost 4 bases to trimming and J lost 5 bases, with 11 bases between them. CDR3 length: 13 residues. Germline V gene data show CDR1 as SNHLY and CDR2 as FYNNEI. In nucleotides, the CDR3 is TGTGCCAGCAGTGTTCGGCAGTTCGAGACCCAGTACTTC. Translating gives CASSVRQFETQYF. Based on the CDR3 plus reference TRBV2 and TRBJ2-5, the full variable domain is EPEVTQTPSHQVTQMGQEVILRCVPISNHLYFYWYRQILGQKVEFLVSFYNNEISEKSEIFDDQFSVERPDGSNFTLKIRSTKLEDSAMYFCASSVRQFETQYFGPGTRLLVL.

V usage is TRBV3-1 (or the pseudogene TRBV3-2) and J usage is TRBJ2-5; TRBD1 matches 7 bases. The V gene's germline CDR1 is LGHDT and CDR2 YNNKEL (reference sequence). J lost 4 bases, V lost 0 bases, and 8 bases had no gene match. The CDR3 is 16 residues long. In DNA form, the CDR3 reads TGTGCCAGCAGCCAAGAGGGGTCAGGGGGTCGAGAGACCCAGTACTTC. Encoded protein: CASSQEGSGGRETQYF.

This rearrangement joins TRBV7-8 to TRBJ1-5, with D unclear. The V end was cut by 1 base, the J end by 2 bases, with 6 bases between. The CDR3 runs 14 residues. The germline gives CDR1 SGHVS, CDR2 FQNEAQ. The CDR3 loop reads CASSLVVGNQPQHF. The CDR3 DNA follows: TGTGCCAGCAGCTTAGTGGTTGGCAATCAGCCCCAGCATTTT. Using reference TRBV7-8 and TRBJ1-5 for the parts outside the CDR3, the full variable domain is GAGVSQSPRYKVAKRGQDVALRCDPISGHVSLFWYQQALGQGPEFLTYFQNEAQLDKSGLPSDRFFAERPEGSVSTLKIQRTQQEDSAVYLCASSLVVGNQPQHFGDGTRLSIL.

DNA of the CDR3: TGTGCCAGCAGCTCCGACGGATATAGCAATCAGCCCCAGCATTTT. It is translated as CASSSDGYSNQPQHF. The rearrangement links TRBV7-8 to TRBJ1-5; D remains ambiguous. The CDR3 consists of 15 residues. V lost 4 bases to trimming and J lost 0 bases, with 10 bases between them. Germline loops: CDR1 SGHVS, CDR2 FQNEAQ. The whole variable domain, filled in from reference TRBV7-8 and TRBJ1-5, reads GAGVSQSPRYKVAKRGQDVALRCDPISGHVSLFWYQQALGQGPEFLTYFQNEAQLDKSGLPSDRFFAERPEGSVSTLKIQRTQQEDSAVYLCASSSDGYSNQPQHFGDGTRLSIL.

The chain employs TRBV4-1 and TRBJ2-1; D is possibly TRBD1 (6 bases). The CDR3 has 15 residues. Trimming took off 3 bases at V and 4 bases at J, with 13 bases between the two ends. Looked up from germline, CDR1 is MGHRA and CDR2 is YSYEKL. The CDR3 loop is CASSHPAGEYNEQFF. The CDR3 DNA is TGCGCCAGCAGCCACCCGGCAGGGGAATACAATGAGCAGTTCTTC.

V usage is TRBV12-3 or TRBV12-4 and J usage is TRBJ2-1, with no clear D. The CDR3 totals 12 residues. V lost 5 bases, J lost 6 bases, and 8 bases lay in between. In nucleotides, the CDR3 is TGTGCCAGCAGTACCTCGGGCAATGAGCAGTTCTTC. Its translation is CASSTSGNEQFF.

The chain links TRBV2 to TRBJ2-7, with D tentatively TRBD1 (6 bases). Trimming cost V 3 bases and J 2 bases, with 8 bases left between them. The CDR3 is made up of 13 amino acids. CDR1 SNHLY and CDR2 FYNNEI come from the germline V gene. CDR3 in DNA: TGTGCCAGCAGTGAGGACAGAGCCTACGAGCAGTACTTC. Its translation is CASSEDRAYEQYF.

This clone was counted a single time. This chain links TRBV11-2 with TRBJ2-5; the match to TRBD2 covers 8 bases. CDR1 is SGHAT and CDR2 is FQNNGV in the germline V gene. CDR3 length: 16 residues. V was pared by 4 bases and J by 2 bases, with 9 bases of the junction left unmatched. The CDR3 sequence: CASSSWTRLAQETQYF. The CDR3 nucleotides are TGTGCCAGCAGCTCCTGGACTCGACTAGCGCAAGAGACCCAGTACTTC. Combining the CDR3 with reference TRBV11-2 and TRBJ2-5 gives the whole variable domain EAGVAQSPRYKIIEKRQSVAFWCNPISGHATLYWYQQILGQGPKLLIQFQNNGVVDDSQLPKDRFSAERLKGVDSTLKIQPAKLEDSAVYLCASSSWTRLAQETQYFGPGTRLLVL.

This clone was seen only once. CDR3 nucleotide sequence: TGTGCCAGCAGTGAGACCCCTAGCGGGAGTGGCTACGAGCAGTACTTC. As protein: CASSETPSGSGYEQYF. The J gene is TRBJ2-7, the V gene TRBV6-4; TRBD2 aligns across 10 bases. The CDR3 is 16 residues long. Per the germline V gene, CDR1 is MRHNA and CDR2 is SNTAGT. Germline trimming cut 3 bases from V and 3 bases from J; bases unmatched to any gene: 8.

CDR3 nucleotides: TGTGCCAGCAGAACAGGGGGGTATTCCTACGAGCAGTACTTC. Its protein is CASRTGGYSYEQYF. The chain joins TRBV28 to TRBJ2-7, with 8 bases that match TRBD1. Germline-derived CDR1 and CDR2 are MDHEN and SYDVKM. With 6 bases clipped from V and 1 base from J, the junction kept 5 bases outside the gene matches. The CDR3 totals 14 residues. The full variable domain, completed using reference TRBV28 and TRBJ2-7, is DVKVTQSSRYLVKRTGEKVFLECVQDMDHENMFWYRQDPGLGLRLIYFSYDVKMKEKGDIPEGYSVSREKKERFSLILESASTNQTSMYLCASRTGGYSYEQYFGPGTRLTVT.

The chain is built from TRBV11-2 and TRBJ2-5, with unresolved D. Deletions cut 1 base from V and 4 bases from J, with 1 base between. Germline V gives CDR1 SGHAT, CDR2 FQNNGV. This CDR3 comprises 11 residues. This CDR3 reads CASSLGETQYF. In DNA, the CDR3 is TGTGCCAGCAGCTTAGGAGAGACCCAGTACTTC.

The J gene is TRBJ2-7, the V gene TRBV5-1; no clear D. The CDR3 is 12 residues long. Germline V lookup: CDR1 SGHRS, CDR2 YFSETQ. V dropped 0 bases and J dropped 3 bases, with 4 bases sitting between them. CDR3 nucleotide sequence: TGCGCCAGCAGCTTGGGAGACTACGAGCAGTACTTC. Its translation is CASSLGDYEQYF.

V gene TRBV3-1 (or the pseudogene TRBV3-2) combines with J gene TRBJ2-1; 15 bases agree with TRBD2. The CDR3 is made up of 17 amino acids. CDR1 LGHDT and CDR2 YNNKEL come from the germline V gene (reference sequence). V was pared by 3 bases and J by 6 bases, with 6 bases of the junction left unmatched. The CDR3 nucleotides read TGTGCCAGCAGCCATTCCGGACTAGCGGGGGGGCCCAATGAGCAGTTCTTC. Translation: CASSHSGLAGGPNEQFF.

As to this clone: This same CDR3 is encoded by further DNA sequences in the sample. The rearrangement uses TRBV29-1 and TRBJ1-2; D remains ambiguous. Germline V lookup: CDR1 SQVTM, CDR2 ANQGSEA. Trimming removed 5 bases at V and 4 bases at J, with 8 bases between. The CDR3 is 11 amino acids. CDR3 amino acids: CSVSDGYGYTF. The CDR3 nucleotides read TGCAGCGTTTCGGATGGCTATGGCTACACCTTC.

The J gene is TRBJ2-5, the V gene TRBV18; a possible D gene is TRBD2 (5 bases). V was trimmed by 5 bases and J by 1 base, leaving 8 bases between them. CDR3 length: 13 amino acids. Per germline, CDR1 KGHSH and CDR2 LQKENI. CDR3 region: CASSLGLQETQYF. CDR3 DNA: TGTGCCAGCTCATTAGGACTCCAAGAGACCCAGTACTTC.

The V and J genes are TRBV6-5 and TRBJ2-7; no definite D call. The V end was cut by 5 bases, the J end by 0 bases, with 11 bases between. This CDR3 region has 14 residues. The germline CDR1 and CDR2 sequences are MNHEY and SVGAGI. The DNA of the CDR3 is TGTGCCAGCAGTCCGTGGACCGACTCCTACGAGCAGTACTTC. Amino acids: CASSPWTDSYEQYF.

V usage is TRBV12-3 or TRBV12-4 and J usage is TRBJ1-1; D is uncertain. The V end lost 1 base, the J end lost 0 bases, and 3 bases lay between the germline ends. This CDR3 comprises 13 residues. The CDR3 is CASSLGLNTEAFF. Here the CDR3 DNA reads TGTGCCAGCAGTTTAGGGCTGAACACTGAAGCTTTCTTT.

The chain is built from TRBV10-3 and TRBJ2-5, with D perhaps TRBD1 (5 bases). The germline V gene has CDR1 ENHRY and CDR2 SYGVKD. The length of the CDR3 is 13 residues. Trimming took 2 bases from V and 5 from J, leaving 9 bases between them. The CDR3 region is CAISEQGAETQYF. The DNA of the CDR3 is TGTGCCATCAGTGAGCAGGGTGCGGAGACCCAGTACTTC.

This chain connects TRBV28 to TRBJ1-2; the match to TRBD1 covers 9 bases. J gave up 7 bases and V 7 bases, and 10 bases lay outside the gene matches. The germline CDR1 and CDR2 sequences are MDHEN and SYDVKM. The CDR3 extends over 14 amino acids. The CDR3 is CASNPFRTGVGYTF. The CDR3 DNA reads TGTGCCAGCAATCCCTTCCGGACAGGGGTTGGCTACACCTTC.

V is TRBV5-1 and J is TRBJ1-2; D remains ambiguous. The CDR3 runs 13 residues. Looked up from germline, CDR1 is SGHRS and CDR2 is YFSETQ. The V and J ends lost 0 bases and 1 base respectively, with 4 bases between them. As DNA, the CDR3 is TGCGCCAGCAGCTTGGACAGTAACTATGGCTACACCTTC. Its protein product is CASSLDSNYGYTF.

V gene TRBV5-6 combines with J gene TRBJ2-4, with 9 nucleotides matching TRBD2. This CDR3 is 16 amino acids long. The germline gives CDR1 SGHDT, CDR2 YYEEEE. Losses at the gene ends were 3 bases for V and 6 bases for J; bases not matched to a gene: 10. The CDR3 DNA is TGTGCCAGCAGCTCCCCGGGTAGCGGGGGTGGAAACATTCAGTACTTC. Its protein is CASSSPGSGGGNIQYF.

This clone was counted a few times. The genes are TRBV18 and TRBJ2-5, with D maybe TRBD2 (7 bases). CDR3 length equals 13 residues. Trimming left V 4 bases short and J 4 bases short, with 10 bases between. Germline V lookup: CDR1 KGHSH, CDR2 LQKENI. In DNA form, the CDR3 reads TGTGCCAGCTCACAGGGAGGGGGAGAGACCCAGTACTTC. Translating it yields CASSQGGGETQYF.